In its sample, the clone carrying this T cell receptor beta chain was seen a few times. Its antigen is as yet unknown. Expressed TCRB transcripts were sequenced, since all the RNA that had been isolated was reverse transcribed. Produced via immunoSEQ multiplex PCR; TCRdb's table is partial and in-frame only. Among about 270,000 clones listed, more than 13% were seen once. Sorting based on CD45RO/CCR7/CD25/CD127/CD95/CD27 separated CD4+ naive, central memory, regulatory and stem cell-like memory cells. This entry belongs to a study of beta chain features in type 1 diabetes. Study-wide background: Examination covered around 98,000,000 sorted cells spanning all samples.

Germline V gives CDR1 SQVTM, CDR2 ANQGSEA. Trimming left V 6 bases short and J 2 bases short, with 11 bases between. The CDR3 has 12 residues. Study results and caveats: Shortening that was moderate but significant affected the TCRB CDR3s of Type 1 diabetes patients in all four CD4+ subsets. A pattern of fewer insertions and more deletions at VDJ junctions was seen in type 1 diabetes patients.

This clonotype was obtained from a young man with type 1 diabetes. The V gene is TRBV29-1, the J gene TRBJ2-7, with TRBD1 as a possible D gene (6 bases). Sequenced input: naive CD4+ T cells from blood. Written as DNA, the CDR3 is TGCAGCGTGGGGACACCCGCCTACGAGCAGTACTTC. It encodes CSVGTPAYEQYF.